This T cell receptor beta chain was obtained from a study of tumor and adjacent non-tumor tissue in lung cancer. RNA was extracted from bulk tissue without any cell sorting. More than 3 cm separated this lung sample from the edge of the tumor. This clonotype was seen once. An end of the junction differs from the germline gene, which may be a read error. The CDR3 has 16 amino acids. The library came from three nested PCR rounds adapted from ARM-PCR protocols. TCRdb re-derived calls from the multiplex PCR reads in MiXCR, one entry per CDR3 protein. The profile shows around 75,000 distinct CDR3 sequences, around 70% of them singletons.

The chain combines TRBV12-3 or TRBV12-4 with TRBJ1-3; the D is unclear. The receptor's source is a woman aged 45 to 65 with non-small cell lung cancer. The material sequenced was distant non-tumor lung tissue. CDR3 bases: TGTGCTAGCAGTTTAGGGTCAGGCATGGCTGGGAACACCATATATTTT. Residues: CASSLGSGMAGNTIYF.